The 28 T cell receptor beta chains listed next were all sequenced from one sample in a study of blood T cells in healthy people across ages. Alongside a J-beta primer mix, a sample-barcoded 5' primer served in a second PCR lasting roughly 6 to 11 cycles. TCRdb reprocessed the 5' RACE reads with MiXCR, giving one entry per CDR3 protein. Of approximately 1,700,000 distinct CDR3 sequences listed, about two fifths are singletons. The sample consisted of blood. The receptors stem from a human donor in good health.

The V gene is TRBV9, the J gene TRBJ2-4; D gene ambiguous. In germline, CDR1 is SGDLS, CDR2 YYNGEE. V was pared by 0 bases and J by 8 bases, with 9 bases between. The CDR3 contains 13 residues. CDR3 coding DNA: TGTGCCAGCAGCGTAGAAGCCTTCGACATTCAGTACTTC. This sequence encodes CASSVEAFDIQYF.

This clonotype was recorded a few times. V usage is TRBV24-1 and J usage is TRBJ2-1, with D possibly TRBD2 on 7 matching bases. From germline, CDR1 is KGHDR and CDR2 SFDVKD. The CDR3 is made up of 15 amino acids. V dropped 8 bases and J dropped 5 bases, with 18 bases sitting between them. This CDR3 reads CATTTTGGEDNEQFF. The CDR3 DNA reads as TGTGCCACCACCACCACGGGGGGCGAAGACAATGAGCAGTTCTTC.

This clonotype turned up a few times. The J gene is TRBJ2-5, the V gene TRBV7-2; D not certain. This CDR3 comprises 16 residues. Deletions cut 5 bases from V and 4 bases from J, with 20 bases between. The germline V gene encodes CDR1 SGHTA and CDR2 FQGNSA. As DNA, the CDR3 is TGTGCCAGCAGCATTACAGCAAGGGCACCTTCAGAGACCCAGTACTTC. The encoded protein is CASSITARAPSETQYF.

The CDR3 protein is CASSLEAPGQGSTGELFF. As DNA, the CDR3 is TGTGCCAGCAGCTTGGAGGCCCCGGGACAGGGCAGCACCGGGGAGCTGTTTTTT. V gene TRBV5-5 combines with J gene TRBJ2-2; TRBD1 matches 9 bases. The CDR3 runs to 18 residues. Looked up from germline, CDR1 is SGHKS and CDR2 is YYEKEE (reference sequence). V was pared by 0 bases and J by 4 bases, with 10 bases of the junction left unmatched.

J is TRBJ1-1 and V is TRBV5-6; possible D gene TRBD1, 5 bases. The V and J ends lost 5 bases and 5 bases respectively, with 10 bases between them. The germline V gene has CDR1 SGHDT and CDR2 YYEEEE. This CDR3 is 12 amino acids long. DNA of the CDR3: TGTGCCAGCAGGACCCAGGGTACTGAAGCTTTCTTT. Amino acid sequence: CASRTQGTEAFF. The full variable domain, with the rest looked up from reference TRBV5-6 and TRBJ1-1, is DAGVTQSPTHLIKTRGQQVTLRCSPKSGHDTVSWYQQALGQGPQFIFQYYEEEERQRGNFPDRFSGHQFPNYSSELNVNALLLGDSALYLCASRTQGTEAFFGQGTRLTVV.

CDR3 protein: CASSTGRGIGYGYTF. CDR3 sequence (DNA): TGTGCCAGCAGCACCGGACGGGGGATCGGCTATGGCTACACCTTC. V usage is TRBV2 and J usage is TRBJ1-2; possible D gene TRBD1, 5 bases. This CDR3 is built from 15 residues. Trimming removed 6 bases at V and 4 bases at J, with 18 bases between. CDR1 and CDR2 (germline): SNHLY, FYNNEI.

The rearrangement links TRBV7-9 to TRBJ2-4, with a possible D match to TRBD1 (7 bases). Per the germline V gene, CDR1 is SEHNR and CDR2 is FQNEAQ (reference sequence). CDR3 length: 15 amino acids. The V end was cut by 5 bases, the J end by 10 bases, with 21 bases between. The CDR3 reads CASSARGGREVIQYF. CDR3 coding DNA: TGTGCCAGCAGCGCTAGAGGGGGCAGGGAGGTGATTCAGTACTTC.

The J gene is TRBJ2-1, the V gene TRBV6-5; D is ambiguous. V dropped 5 bases and J dropped 8 bases, with 16 bases sitting between them. This CDR3 is built from 14 residues. Looked up from germline, CDR1 is MNHEY and CDR2 is SVGAGI. CDR3 sequence: CASSNHRKRDEQFF. CDR3 bases: TGTGCCAGCAGTAACCACCGAAAACGCGATGAGCAGTTCTTC.

This clonotype was seen once. With a much larger clone just one base away, this may be a read error. The genes are TRBV6-2 or TRBV6-3 and TRBJ2-1; the D gene is possibly TRBD2 (6 bases). CDR3 length equals 14 residues. The germline CDR1 and CDR2 sequences are MNHEY and SVGEGT. CDR3 sequence reads: CASSPAGGINGQFF. In nucleotides, the CDR3 is TGTGCCAGCAGCCCCGCAGGAGGGATCAATGGGCAGTTCTTC.

The chain is built from TRBV5-1 and TRBJ2-5; 10 bases align to TRBD2. V lost 2 bases, J lost 3 bases, and 10 bases stayed unmatched. This CDR3 comprises 17 residues. Looked up from germline, CDR1 is SGHRS and CDR2 is YFSETQ. The CDR3 loop is CASSLNSGLAVEETQYF. The DNA of the CDR3 is TGCGCCAGCAGCTTAAATTCAGGACTAGCGGTAGAAGAGACCCAGTACTTC.

The CDR3 sequence: CASSVIGGMGSDTQYF. CDR3 coding DNA: TGTGCCAGCAGCGTAATCGGAGGGATGGGGTCAGATACGCAGTATTTT. The V gene is TRBV9, the J gene TRBJ2-3; D might be TRBD2 (6 bases). This CDR3 has 16 residues. V lost 1 base to trimming and J lost 4 bases, with 16 bases between them. CDR1 is SGDLS, CDR2 YYNGEE, per germline. The complete variable domain, with remaining parts taken from reference TRBV9 and TRBJ2-3, reads DSGVTQTPKHLITATGQRVTLRCSPRSGDLSVYWYQQSLDQGLQFLIQYYNGEERAKGNILERFSAQQFPDLHSELNLSSLELGDSALYFCASSVIGGMGSDTQYFGPGTRLTVL.

The V gene is TRBV18, the J gene TRBJ1-1, with a weak D call TRBD1 (5 bases). This CDR3 region has 14 residues. The germline V gene has CDR1 KGHSH and CDR2 LQKENI. The V end was cut by 6 bases, the J end by 3 bases, with 14 bases between. CDR3 DNA: TGTGCCAGCTCCCCGAGCGGCAGGGACACTGAAGCTTTCTTT. Its protein product is CASSPSGRDTEAFF. The complete variable domain, with remaining parts taken from reference TRBV18 and TRBJ1-1, reads NAGVMQNPRHLVRRRGQEARLRCSPMKGHSHVYWYRQLPEEGLKFMVYLQKENIIDESGMPKERFSAEFPKEGPSILRIQQVVRGDSAAYFCASSPSGRDTEAFFGQGTRLTVV.

This clonotype was found a few times. V is TRBV10-3 and J is TRBJ2-1, with 14 positions matching TRBD2. The CDR3 spans 15 residues. Germline lookup yields CDR1 ENHRY and CDR2 SYGVKD. Trimming removed 7 bases from V and 8 bases from J; junction bases left unmatched: 7. The DNA for the CDR3 is TGTGCCATCACTGGGACTAGCGGGGGCTGGGATGAGCAGTTCTTC. This sequence encodes CAITGTSGGWDEQFF.

In regard to this clonotype: At one of its ends the junction is not consistent with the germline gene, which may arise from a read error. The genes are TRBV10-3 and TRBJ2-3, with D maybe TRBD1 (6 bases). The CDR3 consists of 13 residues. From germline, CDR1 is ENHRY and CDR2 SYGVKD. The CDR3 nucleotides are TGTGCCACCCAGGGGCCCCGCTCAGATATGCAGTATTTT. This translates into CATQGPRSDMQYF.

The rearrangement links TRBV15 to TRBJ1-2; D ambiguous. CDR1 is LNHNV and CDR2 is YYDKDF in the germline V gene (reference sequence). Trimming took off 1 base at V and 4 bases at J, with 10 bases between the two ends. This CDR3 contains 14 residues. Written as DNA, the CDR3 is TGTGCCACCAGCAGAGGCGGAGCCTTCTATGGCTACACCTTC. Encoded protein: CATSRGGAFYGYTF. The whole variable domain, remainder taken from reference TRBV15 and TRBJ1-2, is DAMVIQNPRYQVTQFGKPVTLSCSQTLNHNVMYWYQQKSSQAPKLLFHYYDKDFNNEADTPDNFQSRRPNTSFCFLDIRSPGLGDTAMYLCATSRGGAFYGYTFGSGTRLTVV.

This sequence joins TRBV29-1 and TRBJ2-1; TRBD2 is a possible D gene (5 bases). The V end lost 3 bases, the J end lost 4 bases, and 10 bases lay between the germline ends. This CDR3 spans 13 amino acids. The germline V gene encodes CDR1 SQVTM and CDR2 ANQGSEA. The CDR3 here is CSVDEGGYNEQFF. In DNA form, the CDR3 reads TGCAGCGTTGACGAGGGCGGGTACAATGAGCAGTTCTTC.

This chain connects TRBV20-1 to TRBJ2-2; 13 nucleotides agree with TRBD2. V dropped 0 bases and J dropped 6; count of bases not matched to a gene: 4. The CDR3 sequence is 16 residues long. Germline assignment: CDR1 DFQATT and CDR2 SNEGSKA (reference sequence). The CDR3 here is CSARDMTSGGPGELFF. DNA for the CDR3: TGCAGTGCTAGAGATATGACTAGCGGGGGGCCCGGGGAGCTGTTTTTT.

The rearrangement uses TRBV6-6 and TRBJ1-2; a possible D gene is TRBD1 (6 bases). The CDR3 spans 14 residues. CDR1 is MNHNY, CDR2 SVGAGI, per germline (reference sequence). V was shortened by 4 bases and J by 1 base, with 10 bases between the two germline ends. CDR3: CASSFDRHNYGYTF. The CDR3 DNA is TGTGCCAGCAGTTTCGACAGGCATAACTATGGCTACACCTTC.

The rearrangement joins TRBV4-2 to TRBJ2-1, with a weak D call TRBD2 (5 bases). The germline V and J ends were trimmed by 0 bases and 0 bases, with 12 bases remaining between them. This CDR3 has 17 residues. Per the germline V gene, CDR1 is LGHNA and CDR2 is YNFKEQ. The CDR3 bases are TGTGCCAGCAGCCAAGAGGCTAGCTGGAGCTCCTACAATGAGCAGTTCTTC. Translation gives CASSQEASWSSYNEQFF.

The gene calls are TRBV4-2 and TRBJ1-1; no clear D. This CDR3 spans 12 amino acids. Per germline, CDR1 LGHNA and CDR2 YNFKEQ. Trimming removed 3 bases at V and 7 bases at J, with 9 bases between. CDR3 protein: CASSQDQFEAFF. CDR3 bases: TGTGCCAGCAGCCAGGACCAGTTTGAAGCTTTCTTT.

This rearrangement joins TRBV27 to TRBJ2-1, with D maybe TRBD2 (5 bases). Germline assignment: CDR1 MNHEY and CDR2 SMNVEV (reference sequence). The V end lost 3 bases, the J end lost 13 bases, and 13 bases lay between the germline ends. This CDR3 contains 12 residues. CDR3 bases: TGTGCCAGCAGTTTTTTGGGAGAAGATCAGTTCTTC. The encoded protein is CASSFLGEDQFF.

This chain uses TRBV10-3 with TRBJ2-5; tentatively, D is TRBD2 (5 bases). Looked up from germline, CDR1 is ENHRY and CDR2 is SYGVKD. V was trimmed by 2 bases and J by 1 base, leaving 5 bases between them. The CDR3 is 13 residues long. The CDR3 reads CAISEGLQETQYF. The CDR3 nucleotides are TGTGCCATCAGTGAGGGACTCCAAGAGACCCAGTACTTC.

CDR3 residues: CASSIRWGSYNEQFF. The CDR3 coding sequence is TGCGCCAGCAGCATCCGCTGGGGCTCCTACAATGAGCAGTTCTTC. J is TRBJ2-1 and V is TRBV5-1; D call uncertain. Germline lookup yields CDR1 SGHRS and CDR2 YFSETQ. V dropped 4 bases and J dropped 0 bases, with 11 bases sitting between them. The CDR3 consists of 15 residues. Full variable domain (missing parts from reference TRBV5-1 and TRBJ2-1): KAGVTQTPRYLIKTRGQQVTLSCSPISGHRSVSWYQQTPGQGLQFLFEYFSETQRNKGNFPGRFSGRQFSNSRSEMNVSTLELGDSALYLCASSIRWGSYNEQFFGPGTRLTVL.

This clonotype occurred a few times. The DNA of the CDR3 is TGTGCCAGCACTCACGATGCGCGGGGACTACAAGAGACCCAGTACTTC. It yields the protein CASTHDARGLQETQYF. The genes are TRBV9 and TRBJ2-5; 7 nucleotides align to TRBD2. From germline, CDR1 is SGDLS and CDR2 YYNGEE. The CDR3 contains 16 residues. V trimming: 6 bases; J trimming: 2 bases; junction bases outside the gene matches: 13.

This clonotype showed up just a few times. The chain has TRBV6-5 and TRBJ1-1, with D possibly being TRBD1 (6 bases). Germline values: CDR1 MNHEY, CDR2 SVGAGI. The V end was cut by 6 bases, the J end by 6 bases, with 17 bases between. The CDR3 totals 14 residues. The CDR3 is CASRTQGFLAEAFF. The CDR3 nucleotides read TGTGCCAGCAGGACACAGGGCTTCTTGGCTGAAGCTTTCTTT.

The V gene is TRBV28, the J gene TRBJ2-2; D tentatively fits TRBD1 or TRBD2 (6 bases each). From germline, CDR1 is MDHEN and CDR2 SYDVKM. This CDR3 region has 15 residues. The V end lost 2 bases, the J end lost 9 bases, and 16 bases lay between the germline ends. The CDR3 is CASSLALGGSRELFF. In DNA, the CDR3 is TGTGCCAGCAGTTTAGCCTTGGGGGGCAGCCGGGAGCTGTTTTTT.

In this sample, this clonotype turned up a few times. V and J are TRBV7-9 and TRBJ2-5; perhaps TRBD2 as D (5 bases). Trimming left V 8 bases short and J 2 bases short, with 15 bases between. Germline CDR1 and CDR2: SEHNR and FQNEAQ (reference sequence). This CDR3 region has 14 residues. CDR3 nucleotide sequence: TGTGCCAGCGGATCTCCGGGAACTCAAGAGACCCAGTACTTC. Its translation: CASGSPGTQETQYF.

This chain links TRBV2 with TRBJ1-1; 8 bases fit TRBD1. The CDR3 has 13 residues. The ends lost 7 bases at V and 7 bases at J; junction bases unmatched: 8. Looked up from germline, CDR1 is SNHLY and CDR2 is FYNNEI. CDR3 loop: CASTGQGIGEAFF. In nucleotides, the CDR3 is TGTGCCAGCACCGGACAGGGTATCGGTGAAGCTTTCTTT.